This TCR beta chain was obtained from a study of blood T cell repertoires in COVID-19. On the study more broadly: COVID-19 samples, acute and convalescent, were from the United States, Italy and Spain. T cells, B-cell-depleted T cells, or PBMCs provided the cDNA or gDNA that served as material.

Seattle patients were enrolled while actively infected and followed longitudinally. In the original analysis: Amplification with reference gene primers provided the estimates of nucleated cell counts. TCRdb's copy holds only in-frame clones and misses some; the assay was immunoSEQ multiplex PCR. Clone size and the V and J calls come from that table; the DNA yielded D and trimming. The profile shows under 250,000 clones, about nine tenths of them singletons. The germline gives CDR1 KGHSH, CDR2 LQKENI. CDR3 size: 14 residues. V lost 4 bases and J lost 1, with 10 bases in between. The chain joins TRBV18 to TRBJ2-5; D unresolved. This clonotype was sampled from a man in his fifties or sixties with COVID-19, enrolled during active disease. The specimen sequenced was peripheral blood. CDR3: CASSLRVSQETQYF. The CDR3 DNA reads TGTGCCAGCTCACTCCGGGTGTCCCAAGAGACCCAGTACTTC. Complete variable domain (other parts from reference TRBV18 and TRBJ2-5): NAGVMQNPRHLVRRRGQEARLRCSPMKGHSHVYWYRQLPEEGLKFMVYLQKENIIDESGMPKERFSAEFPKEGPSILRIQQVVRGDSAAYFCASSLRVSQETQYFGPGTRLLVL.